This TCR beta chain was identified in a study of cytomegalovirus exposure and HLA in healthy donors. This clone was recorded only once. The PCR made use of 60 Vbeta and 13 Jbeta primers. Profiling relied on immunoSEQ multiplex PCR, and the TCRdb table lists in-frame clones only, not all of them. Of more than 90,000 clones listed, roughly 83% are singletons. This CDR3 has 16 amino acids. CDR1 SGHNT and CDR2 YENEEA come from the germline V gene. Trimming cost V 2 bases and J 2 bases, with 13 bases left between them. The receptor was isolated from a woman aged 18-29 years in good health and CMV-seropositive. The sequencing sample was made of PBMCs. The V and J genes are TRBV11-3 and TRBJ2-1, with D possibly being TRBD2 (6 bases). CDR3 residues: CASSLRSGVTYNEQFF. The DNA for the CDR3 is TGTGCCAGCAGCTTAAGGTCGGGAGTTACCTACAATGAGCAGTTCTTC.